The TCR beta chain under discussion was sequenced for a study of cytomegalovirus exposure and HLA in healthy donors (dated by TCRdb to about 2017). Background for the entire study: An earlier analysis of roughly 500 of the donors reported 250 to 350 Gb of sequence data and around 120 million unique TCR beta sequences from 150 million to 200 million T cells. Approximately 300 gigabases of sequencing data and around 87 million unique TCR sequences were included in an early release covering over 600 HLA-typed donors. Of the roughly 400 genotyped donors, 70% to 90% were placed in the genetic ancestry cluster associated with self-reported Caucasian donors. The study was designed to test whether signatures of past pathogen exposure could be identified by cataloging public T cell receptors. The T cell repertoires of some 700 subjects were profiled by immunosequencing and related to cytomegalovirus serostatus. In addition to the first cohort of roughly 700 subjects, a separate validation cohort of 120 different subjects was used. To predict cytomegalovirus infection status, the study combined high-throughput TCR immunosequencing, statistical association of individual TCRs with disease status, and machine learning. In a later analysis, previously published TCR beta repertoires from 500 to 750 donors were re-analyzed and high-resolution HLA genotyping was added so that TCR occurrence patterns could be studied. Rather than drawing on any new phenotypic data, the later analysis identified candidate immune exposures from TCR beta sequences and the way those sequences occurred across donors. In an earlier analysis of 500 to 650 of the donors, high-throughput TCR beta sequencing was used to judge whether each TCR beta V gene segment behaved as functional or pseudogenic. Donor age, sex, ethnicity and CMV serostatus were compiled together with the repertoire data. A later genetic analysis used genome-wide SNP genotypes for about 60% of the roughly 700 donors, treating that subset as a discovery cohort. Every repertoire in the discovery cohort had been generated on one and the same sequencing platform. HLA typing covered class I and class II loci at four-digit resolution. The number of donors typed differed by locus, with about 629-630 for A, B, C, DRB1 and DQB1, 522 for DQA1, approximately 570 for DPA1, and approximately 470 for DPB1. Because of strong linkage in the cohort, roughly 5 DR-DQ haplotypes were treated as single units for association and clustering. Among 300 to 500 genotyped donors of the cohort, an average of about 240,000 unique TCR beta nucleotide sequences was sequenced per donor, of which about 19% were non-productive. What the study reported, not specific to this receptor: For the cohort, immune exposure information was limited to CMV serostatus. Some IMGT-functional V segments, including TRBV6-2 and TRBV6-3, could not be distinguished by the 87-base-pair reads and were therefore excluded. The presence/absence analyses assumed that sequencing depth was roughly uniform across donors, and that assumption may not be true. Because HLA typing was unavailable for some donors at each locus, only the typed subset was used in association tests. Only TCR beta chains were sequenced in this cohort, and the absence of alpha or paired-chain data limited detectable features. In a later analysis, HLA-associated TCR beta chains showed more clonal expansion and lower generation probabilities than non-associated chains that were equally common. A cluster of highly shared sequence variants was judged likely to represent a technical artifact of the sequencing pipeline. An association between a missense DCLRE1C variant and V-gene and J-gene trimming of TCR beta chains was found in a later genetic analysis and replicated in an independent cohort. A later analysis found that most CMV-associated TCR beta chains appeared HLA-restricted, with HLA associations seemingly driven largely by CMV exposure. Assigning TCR associations to individual alleles was difficult when HLA alleles, especially DR and DQ, strongly co-occurred. Across donors, most TCR sequences were observed very rarely, whereas some public TCRs were present in many individuals. In vitro tests confirmed that a few of the cytomegalovirus-associated TCR beta chains recognize cytomegalovirus antigens. In a later genetic analysis, fewer N-insertions in productive TCRs were reported among donors in an Asian-associated ancestry cluster than the approximately 710-donor mean. A further reported finding was that TCR beta sequences accurately predicted the HLA-A and HLA-B alleles for most subjects in the first cohort. The authors suggested that the approach could potentially be generalized to other disease states and immunological phenotypes. In a later analysis, TCR association rates were found to vary across HLA loci, with the most associated TCRs seen for DRB1 alleles and the fewest for HLA-C alleles. A total of fewer than 200 TCR beta chains were listed by the study as associated with cytomegalovirus. Correlated functional status among segregating V segments might reflect linkage disequilibrium, but an unknown experimental factor could not be ruled out. According to a later analysis, parvovirus B19, influenza, CMV and Epstein-Barr virus appeared linked to several top co-occurrence clusters. Cytomegalovirus status was reported to be diagnosed by the classifier with high specificity and sensitivity in both the original and validation cohorts. The earlier analysis of 587 of the donors excluded approximately 15 rarely observed V segments, including chromosome 9 orphons, because counts were too low. In a later analysis, more than 15,000 TCR beta sequences were associated with specific HLA alleles at a false discovery rate of 0.05. In an earlier analysis of a few hundred of the donors, most TCR beta V segments were observed in productive rearrangements about 87% or about 30% of the time, broadly matching IMGT annotations.

Receptor libraries were prepared by the immunoSEQ multiplex PCR assay. A mixture of 60 forward primers for TCR Vbeta segments and 13 reverse primers for TCR Jbeta segments was used in the multiplex PCR. The CDR3 region of rearranged TCR beta genes was amplified from genomic DNA by a multiplex PCR assay. Amplified TCR beta libraries were sequenced as 87-base-pair reads on the Illumina HiSeq System. From the authors' description of their analysis: In a later analysis, roughly 80 million unique TCR beta chains were counted across the roughly 670 repertoires, and roughly 11 million of these chains were shared by at least two donors. Raw reads were error-corrected and collapsed into unique sequences by a nearest-neighbor algorithm in which closely related sequences were merged to remove PCR and sequencing errors. CDR3 sequences were aligned to IMGT reference sequences to assign V, D and J gene segments. Each retained sequence needed at least a six-nucleotide match to both a V gene segment and a J gene segment. A rearrangement was called productive if the CDR3 had no stop codons and remained in frame with V and J, and every other rearrangement was called non-productive. CDR3 was defined by IMGT convention, running from the second conserved V-encoded cysteine to the conserved J-encoded phenylalanine. In an earlier analysis of more than 550 of the donors, sequences lacking an unambiguous match to a single V gene segment were excluded. An earlier analysis of some 500 of the donors classified V segments as functional when productive rearrangements were above 56.7% and as segregating when the standard deviation between donors was above 5%. A statistical classification framework was built to diagnose cytomegalovirus status from the catalog of TCR beta chain sequences. V and J gene assignment, in a later analysis, came from comparing TCR nucleotide sequences with IMGT/GENE-DB human TR gene sequences. Using the TCRdist pipeline, a later analysis assigned CDR3 sequences along with most-parsimonious VDJ recombination scenarios. In a later analysis, every TCR beta chain was defined by the combination of its CDR3 amino acid sequence and its V-gene family, and reads without a unique V-gene family were dropped. As a way to deal with suspected cross-contamination and a sequencing artifact, a later analysis dropped approximately 570 nucleotide sequences that were highly shared and had low generation probability. A later analysis calculated a clonal expansion index for each public chain from normalized within-repertoire ranks of inferred template counts. In a later analysis, generation probabilities were computed using a VDJ recombination model fitted to out-of-frame rearrangements, and the results were checked against IGoR. A later analysis scored TCR-TCR, TCR-HLA and TCR-CMV co-occurrence with hypergeometric tests, applying a repertoire-size bias correction to TCR pairs. False discovery rates were estimated in a later analysis by permuting HLA or CMV assignments 20 times. A later analysis grouped co-occurring TCRs with DBSCAN, adding TCRdist sequence similarity when clustering within HLA-allele-positive subsets. For co-occurrence clustering, repertoires with fewer than 30,000 or more than 120,000 public chains were excluded, along with 4 to 6 repertoires with anomalous nucleotide sharing. In its TCRdb copy, this immuneACCESS table keeps in-frame sequences only and misses some clones. Where compared with another copy, unresolved V genes explain less than half of these, and the others have no known cause. That table gives V, J and clone size, and the DNA gave D and trimming. The sample table holds 150,000 to 200,000 clones, of which 75% were seen once. The leading ten clones occupy just under 5% of the sample.

This clone was seen only once. It lacks a known antigen. The record has no base qualities; no much larger clone is one base away. V and J are truncated by 3 bases and 6 bases respectively, leaving an intervening sequence of 9 bases. The CDR3 spans 13 residues, from the cysteine through the phenylalanine. Only the CDR3 portion is preserved as DNA: 39 bases, with reading frame beginning at the first base. Reading the germline V gene gives CDR1 SGHVS and CDR2 FQNEAQ. In total, approximately 700 healthy bone marrow donors made up the cohort. At the time of sampling, all cohort members were nominally healthy, though unrecorded immune exposures were likely present. The donor tested CMV seronegative and was one of the 352 seronegative cohort members. Every donor gave a peripheral blood sample, and the peripheral blood mononuclear cells from that sample were used for TCR beta sequencing. Genomic DNA extraction from the blood cell samples was performed with the Qiagen DNeasy Blood Extraction Kit.

The sequence joins TRBV7-8 to TRBJ1-5, and the D gene may be TRBD1, 6 bases matching. The sequenced sample consisted of PBMCs. The source is a male donor in good health and CMV-seronegative. The nucleotide sequence is given as TGTGCCAGCAGCTTGGTACAGGGTCAGCCCCAGCATTTT. Its translation reads: CASSLVQGQPQHF.